Listed below are T cell receptor beta chains from one sample, sequenced in a study of vaccination and CD4 T cells after COVID-19. The antigens these receptors bind are not known. TCRdb fed the PCR reads into MiXCR, producing one record per CDR3 protein. The data contain around 9,000 distinct CDR3 sequences, roughly 33% of them singletons. Sequenced: CD4+ T cells from blood, cultured in vitro. These receptors were obtained from a human donor in good health. Both conserved end residues are part of each CDR3.

>TRBV7-3
CASSLFEGASEAFF
>TRBV12-3/TRBV12-4
CASSRPTRRETQYF
>TRBV20-1
CSASRLGGRAEAFF
>TRBV7-2
CASSLGTPIQYF
>TRBV12-3/TRBV12-4
CASRRDRAGNIQYF
>TRBV10-3
CAISPDRGFQETQYF
>TRBV15
CATSRVDNEQFF
>TRBV24-1
CATSDTTGVVYGYTF
>TRBV6-2/TRBV6-3
CASKRDASYNSPLHF
>TRBV30
CAWSVNEQGHSPLHF
>TRBV20-1
CSAGAGFRENIQYF
>TRBV27
CASSLRVRQPQHF
>TRBV7-3
CASSLRTGARDEQYF
>TRBV20-1
CSAATSGTLYEQYF
>TRBV6-1
CASSLQLAQYF
>TRBV6-2/TRBV6-3
CASSRQLGQGGQPQHF
>TRBV15
CATSRGDFGGQETQYF
>TRBV20-1
CSARVDASSYNSPLHF
>TRBV9
CASSAELAGRETQYF
>TRBV19
CASSPGLIPPYEQYF
>TRBV7-2
CASSLATGQGRYSNQPQHF
>TRBV6-1
CASSEGTVTYEQYF
>TRBV20-1
CSAKNRVGNYGYTF
>TRBV7-7
CASSYSGQETQYF
>TRBV20-1
CSARDHRRSTDTQYF
>TRBV5-1
CASSLRGAVTGELFF
>TRBV20-1
CSARDPREGGEQFF
>TRBV27
CASSFAGVNYGYTF
>TRBV2
CASSGYYSNQPQHF
>TRBV11-2
CASSLGSYNEQFF
>TRBV7-3
CASSFTAWGDNEQFF
>TRBV6-2/TRBV6-3
CASTPTGAHYYNEQFF
>TRBV27
CASSPLLPYGRGTEAFF
>TRBV21-1
CASSKYQLAGVTYEQYF
>TRBV19
CASSMNRVESPLHF
>TRBV5-4
CASSLQDRAGYGYTF
>TRBV6-1
CASRGGQPNSNQPQHF
>TRBV6-1
CASSPLAGGRYNEQFF
>TRBV5-1
CASSLAGATNSPLHF
>TRBV25-1
CASSRTGVNTGELFF
>TRBV7-2
CASSPGTGVGPLHF
>TRBV7-8
CASSADSEQYF
>TRBV5-8
CASSYTSGSSYEQYF
>TRBV10-3
CAIKGGGSLHEQYF
>TRBV2
CASSARANNQPQHF
>TRBV30
CAWSLLAGGETQYF
>TRBV7-9
CASSLTGGYGYTF
>TRBV6-2/TRBV6-3
CASRLGTSGRRDTQYF
>TRBV2
CASSENGNSNQPQHF
>TRBV27
CASTFGRWSDTQYF
>TRBV4-1
CASRGLGSQGTKANTGELFF
>TRBV19
CASSPTGGKGQPQHF
>TRBV10-3
CAFYEQYF
>TRBV6-2/TRBV6-3
CASSWTGAYEQYF
>TRBV7-2
CASSLVRITQETQYF